This section outlines one T cell receptor beta chain sequence together with its context. Germline V gives CDR1 ENHRY, CDR2 SYGVKD. CDR3 length equals 12 residues. The V and J ends lost 9 bases and 7 bases respectively, with 12 bases between them. The source of the sample is a study of blood T cell repertoires in COVID-19. The overall study: There were acute and convalescent COVID-19 samples, and they came from the United States, Italy and Spain. Nucleic acid was either cDNA or gDNA, and it came from T cells, B-cell-depleted T cells, or PBMCs.

Under the authors' procedure: Researchers report that nucleated cell counts were estimated from reference gene primer amplification. Here immunoSEQ multiplex PCR was the method, and the copy in TCRdb shows in-frame clones only, minus some. V and J calls and clone size come straight from that table; D and trimming were deduced from the DNA. This sample has about 190,000 clones; around nine tenths occur once, and the top ten carry just under 0.9%. The source material was peripheral blood. V gene TRBV10-3 combines with J gene TRBJ1-4; the D gene is possibly TRBD1 (6 bases). The clonotype originates from a woman between 18 and 29 years old who had recovered from COVID-19. CDR3 region: CAMATGGEKLFF. The CDR3 region has the DNA TGTGCCATGGCGACAGGAGGTGAAAAACTGTTTTTT.